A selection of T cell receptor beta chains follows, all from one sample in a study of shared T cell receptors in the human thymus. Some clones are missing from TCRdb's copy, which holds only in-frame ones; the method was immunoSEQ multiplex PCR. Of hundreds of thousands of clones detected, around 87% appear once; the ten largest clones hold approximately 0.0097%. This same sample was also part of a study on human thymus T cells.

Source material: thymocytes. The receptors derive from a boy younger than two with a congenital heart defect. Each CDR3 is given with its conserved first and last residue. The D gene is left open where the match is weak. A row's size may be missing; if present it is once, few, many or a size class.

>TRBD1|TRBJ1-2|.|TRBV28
CASSIQGAGANYGYTF
TGTGCCAGCAGTATTCAGGGGGCCGGAGCTAACTATGGCTACACCTTC
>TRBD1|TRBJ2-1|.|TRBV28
CASSPRTGPYNEQFF
TGTGCCAGCAGTCCCCGGACAGGGCCCTACAATGAGCAGTTCTTC
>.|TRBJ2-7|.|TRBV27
CASSQSLRVAEGKHYEQYF
TGTGCCAGCAGTCAATCGTTGAGGGTAGCGGAGGGCAAACACTACGAGCAGTACTTC
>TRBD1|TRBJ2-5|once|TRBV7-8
CASSVKRRQGAGTQYF
TGTGCCAGCAGCGTAAAGAGGAGACAGGGGGCAGGGACCCAGTACTTC
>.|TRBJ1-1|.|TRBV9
CASSGGREGLNTEAFF
TGTGCCAGCAGCGGGGGAAGGGAGGGGCTGAACACTGAAGCTTTCTTT
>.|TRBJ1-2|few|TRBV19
CASSATGTLNYGYTF
TGTGCCAGTAGTGCCACCGGGACACTAAACTATGGCTACACCTTC
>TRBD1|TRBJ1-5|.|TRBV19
CASRETGGDNQPQHF
TGTGCCAGTAGGGAGACAGGGGGAGACAATCAGCCCCAGCATTTT
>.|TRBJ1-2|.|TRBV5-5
CASSLVQAYGYTF
TGTGCCAGCAGCTTGGTTCAGGCCTATGGCTACACCTTC
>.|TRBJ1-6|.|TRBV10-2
CASSEGVNSPLHF
TGCGCCAGCAGTGAAGGAGTTAATTCACCCCTCCACTTT
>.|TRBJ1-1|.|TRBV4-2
CASSQRLGDTEAFF
TGTGCCAGCAGCCAAAGGTTAGGGGACACTGAAGCTTTCTTT
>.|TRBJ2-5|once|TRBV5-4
CASSLRTIQETQYF
TGTGCCAGCAGCCTCCGGACTATACAAGAGACCCAGTACTTC
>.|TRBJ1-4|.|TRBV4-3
CASSQEWAGAGREKLFF
TGCGCCAGCAGCCAAGAATGGGCCGGCGCGGGTCGGGAAAAACTGTTTTTT
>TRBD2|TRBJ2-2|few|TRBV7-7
CASSSAGTSGSRRSAGELFF
TGTGCCAGCAGCTCAGCCGGGACTAGCGGGAGTAGGAGGTCGGCCGGGGAGCTGTTTTTT
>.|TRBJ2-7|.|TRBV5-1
CARQSGTFNYEQYF
TGCGCCAGGCAATCCGGGACATTTAACTACGAGCAGTACTTC
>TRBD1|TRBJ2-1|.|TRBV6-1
CASNGQAYNEQFF
TGTGCCAGCAACGGACAGGCCTACAATGAGCAGTTCTTC
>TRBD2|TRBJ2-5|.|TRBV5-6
CASCVRRGGLETQYF
TGTGCCAGCTGTGTTCGGCGGGGGGGATTAGAGACCCAGTACTTC
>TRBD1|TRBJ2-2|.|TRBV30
CAWSVKGAHTGTGGFTGELFF
TGTGCCTGGAGTGTAAAGGGTGCCCATACCGGGACAGGGGGCTTCACCGGGGAGCTGTTTTTT
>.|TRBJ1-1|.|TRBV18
CASSPRGLNTEAFF
TGTGCCAGCTCACCAAGGGGTCTTAACACTGAAGCTTTCTTT
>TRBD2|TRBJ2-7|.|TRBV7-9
CASSLLAGGLEGHEQYF
TGTGCCAGCAGCTTACTAGCGGGCGGCCTAGAAGGACACGAGCAGTACTTC
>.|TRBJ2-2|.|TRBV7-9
CASSGGALRTGELFF
TGTGCCAGCAGCGGGGGGGCTCTTAGGACCGGGGAGCTGTTTTTT
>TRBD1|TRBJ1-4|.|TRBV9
CASSPRDRTTNEKLFF
TGTGCCAGCAGCCCACGGGACAGAACAACTAATGAAAAACTGTTTTTT
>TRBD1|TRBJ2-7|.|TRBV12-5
CASGLGTGPYEQYF
TGTGCTAGTGGTTTGGGGACAGGTCCCTACGAGCAGTACTTC
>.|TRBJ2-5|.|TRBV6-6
CAGNYAETQYF
TGTGCCGGCAACTATGCGGAGACCCAGTACTTC
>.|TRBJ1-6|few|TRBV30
CAWSGVRVNSPLHF
TGTGCCTGGAGTGGGGTCAGGGTTAATTCACCCCTCCACTTT
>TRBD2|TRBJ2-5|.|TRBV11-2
CASSLGLAGEQETQYF
TGTGCCAGCAGCCTCGGACTAGCGGGAGAGCAAGAGACCCAGTACTTC
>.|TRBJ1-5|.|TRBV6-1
CASSGGLFQPQHF
TGTGCCAGCAGTGGGGGACTTTTTCAGCCCCAGCATTTT
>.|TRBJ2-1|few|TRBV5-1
CASSLDGSWNEQFF
TGCGCCAGCAGCTTGGACGGGAGTTGGAATGAGCAGTTCTTC
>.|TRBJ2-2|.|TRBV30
CAWSVGGHTGELFF
TGTGCCTGGAGTGTTGGGGGCCACACCGGGGAGCTGTTTTTT
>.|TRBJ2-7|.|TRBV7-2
CASSLRQSNEQYF
TGTGCCAGCAGCTTACGACAGTCCAACGAGCAGTACTTC
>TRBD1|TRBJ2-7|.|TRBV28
CASSFRTGLYEQYF
TGTGCCAGCAGTTTTAGGACAGGGCTCTACGAGCAGTACTTC
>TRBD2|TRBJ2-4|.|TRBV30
CAWRPQNVGRTSGRGGAKNIQYF
TGTGCCTGGAGGCCTCAAAATGTTGGAAGGACTAGCGGGAGGGGGGGGGCCAAAAACATTCAGTACTTC
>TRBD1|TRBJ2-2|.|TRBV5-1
CASSLPGTDTGELFF
TGCGCCAGCAGCTTGCCGGGGACAGACACCGGGGAGCTGTTTTTT
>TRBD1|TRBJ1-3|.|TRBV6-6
CASSYGMDRGNTIYF
TGTGCCAGCAGTTACGGGATGGACAGGGGAAACACCATATATTTT
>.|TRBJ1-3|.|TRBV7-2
CASSLGGAGNTIYF
TGTGCCAGCAGCCTAGGGGGGGCTGGAAACACCATATATTTT
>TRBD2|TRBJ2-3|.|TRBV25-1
CASRVSGLAGSTDTQYF
TGTGCCAGCAGAGTTTCAGGACTAGCGGGAAGCACAGATACGCAGTATTTT
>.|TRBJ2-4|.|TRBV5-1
CASSLEVGIAVKNIQYF
TGCGCCAGCAGCTTGGAGGTCGGGATTGCCGTTAAAAACATTCAGTACTTC
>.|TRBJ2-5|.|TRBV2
CASSGARGRLETQYF
TGTGCCAGCAGTGGGGCAAGGGGTCGGTTAGAGACCCAGTACTTC
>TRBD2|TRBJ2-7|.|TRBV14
CASSQVGGTGAFYEQYF
TGTGCCAGCAGCCAAGTGGGGGGGACGGGTGCTTTCTACGAGCAGTACTTC
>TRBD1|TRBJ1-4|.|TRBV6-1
CASSEEGQADNEKLFF
TGTGCCAGCAGTGAAGAGGGACAGGCGGATAATGAAAAACTGTTTTTT
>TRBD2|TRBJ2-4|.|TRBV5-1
CASSLGLAGRNIQYF
TGCGCCAGCAGCTTGGGGCTAGCGGGGAGAAACATTCAGTACTTC
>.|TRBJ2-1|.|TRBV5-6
CASSLRPPANEQFF
TGTGCCAGCAGCTTGCGCCCCCCTGCGAATGAGCAGTTCTTC
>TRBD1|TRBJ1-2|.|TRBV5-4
CASSASDRRASYGYTF
TGTGCCAGCAGCGCCTCGGACAGGCGGGCGAGCTATGGCTACACCTTC